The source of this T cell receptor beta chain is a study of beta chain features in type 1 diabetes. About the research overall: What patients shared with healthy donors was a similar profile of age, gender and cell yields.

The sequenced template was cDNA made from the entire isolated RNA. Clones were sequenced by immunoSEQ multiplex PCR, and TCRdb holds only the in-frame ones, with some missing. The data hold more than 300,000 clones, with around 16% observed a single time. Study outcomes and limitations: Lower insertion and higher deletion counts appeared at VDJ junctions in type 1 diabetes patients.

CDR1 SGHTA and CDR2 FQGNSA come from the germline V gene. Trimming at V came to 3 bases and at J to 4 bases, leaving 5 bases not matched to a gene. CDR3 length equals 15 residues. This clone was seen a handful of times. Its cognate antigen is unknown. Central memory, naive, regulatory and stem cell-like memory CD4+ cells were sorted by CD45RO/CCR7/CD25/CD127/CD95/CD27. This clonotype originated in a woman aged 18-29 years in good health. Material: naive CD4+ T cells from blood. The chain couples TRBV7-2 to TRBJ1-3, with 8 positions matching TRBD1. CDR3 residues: CASSFQGARGNTIYF. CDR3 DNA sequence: TGTGCCAGCAGCTTTCAGGGGGCGAGGGGAAACACCATATATTTT.